This TCR beta chain was profiled in a study of shared clonotypes between healthy human individuals. CD45RO-negative, CCR7-positively selected cells formed the naive CD8 fraction, excluding terminally differentiated effector memory CD45RA+ cells. Note on this clone: The identical CDR3 is also encoded by other nucleotide sequences in the sample.

There are 14 residues in the CDR3. Germline assignment: CDR1 MNHEY and CDR2 SMNVEV (reference sequence). Between the trimmed V and J ends, which lost 5 bases and 1 base, there was a span of 9 bases. Genomic DNA from each subset was divided evenly over several immunoSEQ plates. Template for every sorted-subset replicate PCR totaled 150 to 250 ng DNA, tens of thousands of T cell genomes. In the authors' methods: ImmunoSEQ output held junction-only sequences without quality scores, so filtering differed. Here immunoSEQ multiplex PCR was the method, and the copy in TCRdb shows in-frame clones only, minus some. D and trimming were read from the DNA, whereas the V and J calls and clone size are those reported in that table. The profile covers about 2,100,000 clones, with about 93% appearing a single time and 1.5% to 2% taken by the ten largest.

Sequences were obtained from naive CD8+ T cells from PBMCs. The chain is built from TRBV27 and TRBJ1-5; D unresolved. The receptor was isolated from a man aged 18-30 years in good health. Some clones in this sample may be carry-over from other donors' samples. The CDR3 region has the DNA TGTGCCAGCAGTCCGGTGGGAAGCAATCAGCCCCAGCATTTT. It is translated as CASSPVGSNQPQHF.